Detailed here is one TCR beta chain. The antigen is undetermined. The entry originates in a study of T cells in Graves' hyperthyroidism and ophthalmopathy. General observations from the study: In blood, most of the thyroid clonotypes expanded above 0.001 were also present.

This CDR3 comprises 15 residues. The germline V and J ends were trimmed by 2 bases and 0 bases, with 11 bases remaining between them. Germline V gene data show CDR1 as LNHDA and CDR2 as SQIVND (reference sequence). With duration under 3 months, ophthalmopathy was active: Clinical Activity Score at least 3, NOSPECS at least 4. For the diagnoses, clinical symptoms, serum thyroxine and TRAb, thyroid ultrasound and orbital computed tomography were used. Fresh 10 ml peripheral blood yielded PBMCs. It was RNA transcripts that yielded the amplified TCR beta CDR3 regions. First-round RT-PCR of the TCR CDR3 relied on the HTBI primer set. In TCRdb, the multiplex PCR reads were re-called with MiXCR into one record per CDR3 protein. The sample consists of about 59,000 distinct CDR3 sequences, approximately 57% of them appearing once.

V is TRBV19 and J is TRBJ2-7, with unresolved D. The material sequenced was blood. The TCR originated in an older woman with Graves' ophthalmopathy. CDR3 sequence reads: CASSINGISSYEQYF. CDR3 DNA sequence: TGTGCCAGTAGTATAAATGGCATCTCCTCCTACGAGCAGTACTTC.